A selection of T cell receptor beta chains follows, all from one sample in a study of T cells in Graves' hyperthyroidism and ophthalmopathy. TCRdb re-analysed the multiplex PCR reads in MiXCR, keeping a single row per CDR3 protein. The profile covers about 610,000 distinct CDR3 sequences, with roughly 14% appearing a single time and over 3.5% taken by the ten largest. The sequencing sample was made of blood. These receptors were collected from a woman aged 40 to 50 with Graves' ophthalmopathy. Each CDR3 is given with its conserved first and last residue.

j_call v_call cdr3_aa
TRBJ2-7 TRBV7-8 CASSLGWGRASYEQYF
TRBJ1-2 TRBV28 CASRATGLSGYTF
TRBJ1-1 TRBV27 CASSLSFGGNTEAFF
TRBJ2-7 TRBV28 CASRTGYSYEQYF
TRBJ2-5 TRBV18 CASSPPRTPMDQYF
TRBJ2-7 TRBV24-1 CATSDSGGYSYEQYF
TRBJ1-1 TRBV4-1 CASSHSQNLMNTEAFF
TRBJ2-7 TRBV3-1 CASSQVLAGIYEQYF
TRBJ1-1 TRBV5-1 CASSLEAASKNTEAFF
TRBJ2-5 TRBV5-1 CASSRRATGQGETQYF
TRBJ1-1 TRBV19 CASSPRRLPQNTEAFF
TRBJ2-2 TRBV5-1 CASSFENPAGELFF
TRBJ1-2 TRBV19 CASSISAQRARNGYTF
TRBJ2-2 TRBV11-3 CASSPDLGGLFF
TRBJ2-5 TRBV11-2 CASSLYLQETQYF
TRBJ2-5 TRBV11-2 CASSWTGGYQETQYF
TRBJ1-2 TRBV7-2 CASSFGLAGYGYTF
TRBJ1-3 TRBV4-3 CASSQDLQVSGNTIYF
TRBJ1-2 TRBV6-1 CASKIYRNANYGYTF
TRBJ2-7 TRBV11-2 CASSLGVGQRSSYEQYF
TRBJ1-1 TRBV6-1 CASSEAFLLTGVNTEAFF